The 15 T cell receptor beta chains below all came from one sample that was sequenced in a study of OX40 agonist ivuxolimab in advanced cancers. The receptor library was made with the immunoSEQ multiplex PCR assay. In TCRdb, the immuneACCESS table is reduced to in-frame sequences with V and J assigned. These tables do not hold every clone; where another copy was compared, an unresolved V gene accounts for under half, and the others remain unexplained. The sample table lists approximately 60,000 clones, 75% to 90% of them with a count of one. The ten biggest clones cover roughly an eighth of the sample. This specimen consisted of CD4+ or CD8+ T cells sorted from blood, obtained in a trial of the OX40 agonist ivuxolimab. The receptors shown here come from an adult with an advanced solid tumor such as melanoma, head and neck, liver or kidney cancer.

V is TRBV27 and J is TRBJ2-7, with D uncertain. Germline CDR1 reads MNHEY; CDR2 reads SMNVEV (reference sequence). The CDR3 has 13 residues. Trimming cost V 2 bases and J 2 bases, with 7 bases left between them. For the CDR3, the DNA is TGTGCCAGCAGTTTAAGGGCCCCCTACGAGCAGTACTTC. Amino acids: CASSLRAPYEQYF.

The chain carries TRBV21-1 and TRBJ2-1; the table's D call, TRBD2, has no DNA check behind it. TRBV21-1 is a recognized pseudogene. This CDR3 comprises 18 residues. CDR3: CASTISGRGGGLYNEQFF. The CDR3 DNA is TGTGCCAGCACCATCTCCGGTAGGGGAGGGGGTCTTTACAATGAGCAGTTCTTC.

This chain joins TRBV6-4 and TRBJ2-7; D not certain. The germline V gene encodes CDR1 MRHNA and CDR2 SNTAGT. Trimming cost V 4 bases and J 3 bases, with 13 bases left between them. The CDR3 loop spans 14 amino acids. The CDR3 sequence is CASSVGGGDYEQYF. CDR3 coding DNA: TGTGCCAGCAGTGTCGGTGGCGGAGACTACGAGCAGTACTTC.

Points on this clone: This sample includes further DNA sequences coding for the same CDR3. The chain links TRBV28 to TRBJ2-7; 7 nucleotides agree with TRBD2. This CDR3 is 13 amino acids long. V lost 4 bases, J lost 1 base, and 1 base stayed unmatched. Germline V gene data show CDR1 as MDHEN and CDR2 as SYDVKM. The CDR3 sequence is CASSSGGSYEQYF. DNA of the CDR3: TGTGCCAGCAGTTCGGGGGGATCCTACGAGCAGTACTTC.

The chain couples TRBV27 to TRBJ1-1; 7 bases line up with TRBD1. The CDR3 sequence is 16 residues long. Germline V gives CDR1 MNHEY, CDR2 SMNVEV (reference sequence). J lost 1 base, V lost 0 bases, and 5 bases had no gene match. The CDR3 reads CASSLSVSGGNTEAFF. The DNA for the CDR3 is TGTGCCAGCAGTTTATCGGTCTCAGGGGGGAACACTGAAGCTTTCTTT.

This clone was recorded once. The chain employs TRBV7-9 and TRBJ2-7; D gene uncertain. This CDR3 is built from 13 residues. The germline V gene has CDR1 SEHNR and CDR2 FQNEAQ (reference sequence). V was trimmed by 1 base and J by 0 bases, leaving 4 bases between them. The CDR3 loop is CASSLDSSYEQYF. Written as DNA, the CDR3 is TGTGCCAGCAGCTTAGACAGCTCCTACGAGCAGTACTTC.

The chain joins TRBV11-2 to TRBJ2-7; 7 bases match TRBD2. CDR3 length: 13 amino acids. Trimming cost V 1 base and J 13 bases; bases outside gene matches: 10. Per the germline V gene, CDR1 is SGHAT and CDR2 is FQNNGV. This CDR3 reads CASSLGTASGPYF. Written as DNA, the CDR3 is TGTGCCAGCAGCTTAGGAACCGCTAGCGGACCCTACTTC.

V usage is TRBV19 and J usage is TRBJ2-7, with TRBD2 matching 8 bases. The CDR3 is 13 amino acids. J lost 3 bases, V lost 5 bases, and 3 bases had no gene match. Germline assignment: CDR1 LNHDA and CDR2 SQIVND (reference sequence). The CDR3 reads CASSSGLGYEQYF. The CDR3 coding sequence is TGTGCCAGTAGTTCGGGACTAGGCTACGAGCAGTACTTC.

V gene TRBV28 combines with J gene TRBJ2-7, with 7 bases aligning to TRBD1. The CDR3 runs to 12 residues. V shed 11 bases, J shed 7 bases, and the junction held 11 bases outside the gene matches. Germline V gene data show CDR1 as MDHEN and CDR2 as SYDVKM. The DNA of the CDR3 is TGTGCCGCTGATGGACAGGTGGGGGAGCAGTACTTC. Protein product: CAADGQVGEQYF.

The chain has TRBV27 and TRBJ2-2, with D possibly being TRBD1 (7 bases). The CDR3 sequence is 17 residues long. Germline CDR1 and CDR2: MNHEY and SMNVEV (reference sequence). Trimming took off 7 bases at V and 5 bases at J, with 23 bases between the two ends. The DNA of the CDR3 is TGTGCCAGCAACCGACAGGGAGGAGAACTACCTACCGGGGAGCTGTTTTTT. Translated: CASNRQGGELPTGELFF.

The J gene is TRBJ1-5, the V gene TRBV28; 10 nucleotides match TRBD1. The J segment lost 6 bases and the V segment lost 6 bases, leaving 17 bases of the junction unmatched. Germline V gene sequence: CDR1 MDHEN, CDR2 SYDVKM. The CDR3 totals 18 residues. As DNA, the CDR3 is TGTGCCAGCAGCTGGGGGACAGGGGCTACCGTAATTCTTCAGCCCCAGCATTTT. This encodes CASSWGTGATVILQPQHF. Drawing the rest from reference TRBV28 and TRBJ1-5, the complete variable domain is DVKVTQSSRYLVKRTGEKVFLECVQDMDHENMFWYRQDPGLGLRLIYFSYDVKMKEKGDIPEGYSVSREKKERFSLILESASTNQTSMYLCASSWGTGATVILQPQHFGDGTRLSIL.

The chain employs TRBV7-6 and TRBJ2-7; 8 nucleotides align to TRBD2. The CDR3 has 14 amino acids. Germline V gene data show CDR1 as SGHVS and CDR2 as FNYEAQ. V dropped 2 bases and J dropped 2; count of bases not matched to a gene: 2. The CDR3 loop reads CASSLKGLAYEQYF. Written as DNA, the CDR3 is TGTGCCAGCAGCTTAAAGGGACTAGCCTACGAGCAGTACTTC.

This clone was seen more than once but under ten times. CDR3 sequence: CASNARATEAFF. CDR3 DNA: TGTGCCAGCAATGCGAGGGCCACTGAAGCTTTCTTT. The chain combines TRBV2 with TRBJ1-1; D unresolved. Trimming took off 7 bases at V and 4 bases at J, with 10 bases between the two ends. This CDR3 region has 12 residues. Per the germline V gene, CDR1 is SNHLY and CDR2 is FYNNEI.

The chain couples TRBV29-1 to TRBJ2-7; possibly TRBD2 for D (5 bases). Germline CDR1 reads SQVTM; CDR2 reads ANQGSEA. The CDR3 loop spans 13 amino acids. V lost 4 bases to trimming and J lost 2 bases, with 12 bases between them. CDR3 bases: TGCAGCGTTGGTATATCCGGGGCCTACGAGCAGTACTTC. Translation gives CSVGISGAYEQYF.

The V and J genes are TRBV27 and TRBJ2-3; a weak D match, TRBD2 (5 bases). This CDR3 is built from 13 residues. Trimming took off 4 bases at V and 2 bases at J, with 7 bases between the two ends. CDR1 MNHEY and CDR2 SMNVEV come from the germline V gene (reference sequence). CDR3 DNA: TGTGCCAGCAGTTCTCGGGACACAGATACGCAGTATTTT. Encoded protein: CASSSRDTDTQYF.